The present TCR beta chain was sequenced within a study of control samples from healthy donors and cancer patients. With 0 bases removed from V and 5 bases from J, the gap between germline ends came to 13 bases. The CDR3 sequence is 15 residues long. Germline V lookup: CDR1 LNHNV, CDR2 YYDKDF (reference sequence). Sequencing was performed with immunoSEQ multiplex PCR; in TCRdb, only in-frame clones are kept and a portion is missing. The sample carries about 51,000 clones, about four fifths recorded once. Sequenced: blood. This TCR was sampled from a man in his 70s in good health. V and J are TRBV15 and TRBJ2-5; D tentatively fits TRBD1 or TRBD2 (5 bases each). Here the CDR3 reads CATSREDRPGETQYF. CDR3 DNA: TGTGCCACCAGCAGAGAAGACAGACCGGGGGAGACCCAGTACTTC.